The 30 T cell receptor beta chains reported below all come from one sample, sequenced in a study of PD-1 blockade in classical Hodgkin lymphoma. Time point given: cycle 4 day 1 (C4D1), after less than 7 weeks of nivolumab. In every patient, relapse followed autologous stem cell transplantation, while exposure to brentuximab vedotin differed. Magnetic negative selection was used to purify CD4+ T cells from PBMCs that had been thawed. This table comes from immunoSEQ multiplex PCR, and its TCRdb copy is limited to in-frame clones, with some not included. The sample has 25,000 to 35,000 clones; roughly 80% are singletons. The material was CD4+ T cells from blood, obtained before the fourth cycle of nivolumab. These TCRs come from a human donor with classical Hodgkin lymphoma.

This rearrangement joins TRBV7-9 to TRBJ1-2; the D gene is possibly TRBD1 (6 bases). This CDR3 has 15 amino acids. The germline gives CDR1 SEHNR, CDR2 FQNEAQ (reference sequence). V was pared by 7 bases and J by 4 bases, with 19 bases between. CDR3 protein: CASTPSGTRLYGYTF. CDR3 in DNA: TGTGCCAGCACGCCTTCCGGGACACGACTCTATGGCTACACCTTC.

This chain's CDR3 is CASSVPGQSPGANVLTF. The CDR3 DNA is TGCGCCAGCAGCGTTCCGGGACAGTCCCCAGGGGCCAACGTCCTGACTTTC. J is TRBJ2-6 and V is TRBV5-1; 7 nucleotides match TRBD1. CDR1 and CDR2 from the germline V gene are SGHRS and YFSETQ. The CDR3 sequence is 17 residues long. V was clipped by 4 bases and J by 4 bases; unmatched bases: 11.

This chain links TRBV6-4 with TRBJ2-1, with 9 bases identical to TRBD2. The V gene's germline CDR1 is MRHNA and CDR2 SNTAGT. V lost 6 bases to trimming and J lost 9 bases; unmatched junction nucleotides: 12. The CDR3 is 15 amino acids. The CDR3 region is CASSPRGAGGSEQFF. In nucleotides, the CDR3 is TGTGCCAGCAGCCCAAGGGGAGCGGGGGGAAGTGAGCAGTTCTTC.

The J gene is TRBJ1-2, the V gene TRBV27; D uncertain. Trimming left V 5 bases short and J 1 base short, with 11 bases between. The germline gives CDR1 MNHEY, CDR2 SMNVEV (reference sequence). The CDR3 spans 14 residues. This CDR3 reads CASSPTDGNYGYTF. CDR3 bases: TGTGCCAGCAGTCCCACCGACGGTAACTATGGCTACACCTTC.

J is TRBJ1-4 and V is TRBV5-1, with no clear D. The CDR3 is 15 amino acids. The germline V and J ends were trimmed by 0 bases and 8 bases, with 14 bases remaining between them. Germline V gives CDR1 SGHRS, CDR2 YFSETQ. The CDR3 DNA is TGCGCCAGCAGCTTGGAAGGATTACGGGCCGAAAAACTGTTTTTT. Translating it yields CASSLEGLRAEKLFF.

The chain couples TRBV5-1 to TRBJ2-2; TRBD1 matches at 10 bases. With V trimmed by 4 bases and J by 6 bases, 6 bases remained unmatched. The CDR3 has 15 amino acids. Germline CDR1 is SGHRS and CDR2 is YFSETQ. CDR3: CASSVTGGASGELFF. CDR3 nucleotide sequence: TGCGCCAGCAGCGTGACAGGGGGCGCGTCCGGGGAGCTGTTTTTT. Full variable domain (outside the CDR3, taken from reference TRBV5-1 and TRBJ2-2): KAGVTQTPRYLIKTRGQQVTLSCSPISGHRSVSWYQQTPGQGLQFLFEYFSETQRNKGNFPGRFSGRQFSNSRSEMNVSTLELGDSALYLCASSVTGGASGELFFGEGSRLTVL.

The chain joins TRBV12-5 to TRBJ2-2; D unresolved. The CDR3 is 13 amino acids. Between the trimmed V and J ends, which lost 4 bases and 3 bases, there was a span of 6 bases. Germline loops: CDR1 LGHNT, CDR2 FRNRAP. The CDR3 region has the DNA TGTGCTAGTGGTTGGCGGCACACCGGGGAGCTGTTTTTT. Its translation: CASGWRHTGELFF. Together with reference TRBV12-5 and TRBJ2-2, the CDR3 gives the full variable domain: DARVTQTPRHKVTEMGQEVTMRCQPILGHNTVFWYRQTMMQGLELLAYFRNRAPLDDSGMPKDRFSAEMPDATLATLKIQPSEPRDSAVYFCASGWRHTGELFFGEGSRLTVL.

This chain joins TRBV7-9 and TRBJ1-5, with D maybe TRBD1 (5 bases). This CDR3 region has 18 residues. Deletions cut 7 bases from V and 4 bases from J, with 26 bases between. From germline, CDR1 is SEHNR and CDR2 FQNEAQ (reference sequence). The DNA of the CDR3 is TGTGCCAGCATCCAAGTAAGGAAAGTAAGACAGTGTAATCAGCCCCAGCATTTT. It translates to CASIQVRKVRQCNQPQHF.

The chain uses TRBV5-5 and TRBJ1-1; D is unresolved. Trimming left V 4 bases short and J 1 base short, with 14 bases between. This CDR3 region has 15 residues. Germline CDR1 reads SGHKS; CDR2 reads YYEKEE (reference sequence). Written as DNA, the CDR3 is TGTGCCAGCAGCCCGGACGTCCACCGGAACACTGAAGCTTTCTTT. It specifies CASSPDVHRNTEAFF.

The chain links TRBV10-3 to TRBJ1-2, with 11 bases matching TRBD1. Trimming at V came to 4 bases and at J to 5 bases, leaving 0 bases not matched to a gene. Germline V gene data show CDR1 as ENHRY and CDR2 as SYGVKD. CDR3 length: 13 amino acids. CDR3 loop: CAISGDRGYGYTF. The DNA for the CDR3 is TGTGCCATCAGTGGGGACAGGGGGTATGGCTACACCTTC.

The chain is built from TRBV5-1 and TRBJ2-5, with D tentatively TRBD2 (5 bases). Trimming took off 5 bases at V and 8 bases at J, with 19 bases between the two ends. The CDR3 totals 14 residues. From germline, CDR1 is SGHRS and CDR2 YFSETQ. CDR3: CASSSVSLGDTQYF. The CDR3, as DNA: TGCGCCAGCAGTTCAGTGTCGCTCGGGGATACCCAGTACTTC.

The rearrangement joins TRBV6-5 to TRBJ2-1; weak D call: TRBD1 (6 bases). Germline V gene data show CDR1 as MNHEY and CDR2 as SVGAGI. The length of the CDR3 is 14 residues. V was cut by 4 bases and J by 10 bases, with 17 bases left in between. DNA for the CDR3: TGTGCCAGCAGTTTGCAAGGGACAACACGCGAGCAGTTCTTC. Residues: CASSLQGTTREQFF.

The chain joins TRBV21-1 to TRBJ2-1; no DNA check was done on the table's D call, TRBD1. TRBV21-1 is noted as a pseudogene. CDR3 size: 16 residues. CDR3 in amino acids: CASSISGTYSYNEQFF. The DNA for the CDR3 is TGTGCCAGCAGCATCTCCGGGACATACTCCTACAATGAGCAGTTCTTC.

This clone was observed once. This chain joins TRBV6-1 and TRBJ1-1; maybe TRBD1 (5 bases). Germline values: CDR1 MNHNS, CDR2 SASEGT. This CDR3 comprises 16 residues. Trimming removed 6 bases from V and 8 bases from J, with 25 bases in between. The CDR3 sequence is CASSEPGRHPGREAFF. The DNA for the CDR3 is TGTGCCAGCAGCGAACCTGGGAGACATCCAGGGAGGGAAGCTTTCTTT.

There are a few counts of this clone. The CDR3 protein is CASSQDVTGWGGYTF. Here the CDR3 DNA reads TGTGCCAGCAGCCAAGACGTGACAGGGTGGGGTGGCTACACCTTC. The chain combines TRBV4-2 with TRBJ1-2, with 7 bases aligning to TRBD1. The CDR3 is 15 amino acids. Germline V lookup: CDR1 LGHNA, CDR2 YNFKEQ. J was trimmed by 7 bases and V by 0 bases; bases with no gene match: 8.

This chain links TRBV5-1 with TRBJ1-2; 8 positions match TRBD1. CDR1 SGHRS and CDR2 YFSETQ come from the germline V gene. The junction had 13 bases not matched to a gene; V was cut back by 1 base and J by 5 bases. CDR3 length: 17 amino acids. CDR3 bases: TGCGCCAGCAGCTTGAATACCGGACAGGGCGGGATTTATGGCTACACCTTC. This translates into CASSLNTGQGGIYGYTF.

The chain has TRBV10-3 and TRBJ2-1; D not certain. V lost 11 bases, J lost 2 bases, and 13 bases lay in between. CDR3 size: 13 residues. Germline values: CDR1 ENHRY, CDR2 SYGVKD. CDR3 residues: CASREEAYNEQFF. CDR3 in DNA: TGTGCCTCAAGGGAAGAAGCCTACAATGAGCAGTTCTTC.

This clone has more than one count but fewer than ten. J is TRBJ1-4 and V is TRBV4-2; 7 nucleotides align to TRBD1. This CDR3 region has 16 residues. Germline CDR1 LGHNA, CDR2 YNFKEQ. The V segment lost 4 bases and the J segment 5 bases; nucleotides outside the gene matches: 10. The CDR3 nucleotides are TGTGCCAGCAGCCGAGATCCGACAGGGACGAATGAAAAACTGTTTTTT. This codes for CASSRDPTGTNEKLFF.

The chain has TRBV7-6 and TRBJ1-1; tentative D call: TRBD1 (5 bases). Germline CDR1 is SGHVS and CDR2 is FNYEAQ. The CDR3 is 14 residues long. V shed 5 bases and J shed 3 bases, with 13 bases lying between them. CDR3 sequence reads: CASSLTTGDTEAFF. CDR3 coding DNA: TGTGCCAGCAGCCTAACGACGGGGGACACTGAAGCTTTCTTT.

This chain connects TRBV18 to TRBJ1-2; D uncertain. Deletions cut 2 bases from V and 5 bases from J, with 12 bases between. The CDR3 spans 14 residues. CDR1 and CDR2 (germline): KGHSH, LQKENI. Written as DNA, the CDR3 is TGTGCCAGCTCACCAGCGTCACAGTTATATGGCTACACCTTC. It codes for CASSPASQLYGYTF.

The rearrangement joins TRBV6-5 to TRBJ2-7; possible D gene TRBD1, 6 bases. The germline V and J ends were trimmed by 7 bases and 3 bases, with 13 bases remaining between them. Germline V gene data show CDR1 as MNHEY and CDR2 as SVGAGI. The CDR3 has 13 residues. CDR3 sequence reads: CASKRGGVYEQYF. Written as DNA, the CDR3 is TGTGCCAGCAAACGAGGGGGAGTCTACGAGCAGTACTTC.

This CDR3 reads CASSQTSSYNEQFF. CDR3 coding DNA: TGTGCCAGCAGTCAGACGAGCTCCTACAATGAGCAGTTCTTC. The chain is built from TRBV7-9 and TRBJ2-1; no definite D call. Germline CDR1 and CDR2: SEHNR and FQNEAQ (reference sequence). CDR3 length equals 14 residues. V lost 6 bases, J lost 0 bases, and 9 bases lay in between.

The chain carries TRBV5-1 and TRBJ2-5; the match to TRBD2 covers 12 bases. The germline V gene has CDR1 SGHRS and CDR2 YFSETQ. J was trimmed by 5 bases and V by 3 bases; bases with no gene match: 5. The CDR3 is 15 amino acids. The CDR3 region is CASSYGLAGRETQYF. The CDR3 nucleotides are TGCGCCAGCAGCTACGGACTAGCGGGAAGGGAGACCCAGTACTTC.

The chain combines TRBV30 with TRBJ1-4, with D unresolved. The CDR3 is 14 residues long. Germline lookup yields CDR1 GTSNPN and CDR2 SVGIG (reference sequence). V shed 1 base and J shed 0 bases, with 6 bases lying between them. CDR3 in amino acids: CAWSGVATNEKLFF. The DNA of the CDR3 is TGTGCCTGGAGTGGGGTTGCAACTAATGAAAAACTGTTTTTT. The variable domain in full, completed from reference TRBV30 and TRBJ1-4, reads SQTIHQWPATLVQPVGSPLSLECTVEGTSNPNLYWYRQAAGRGLQLLFYSVGIGQISSEVPQNLSASRPQDRQFILSSKKLLLSDSGFYLCAWSGVATNEKLFFGSGTQLSVL.

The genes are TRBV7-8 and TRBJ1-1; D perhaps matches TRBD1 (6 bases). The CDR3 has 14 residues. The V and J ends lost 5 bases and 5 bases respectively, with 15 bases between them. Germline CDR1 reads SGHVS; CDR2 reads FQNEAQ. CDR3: CASSLQGGTTEAFF. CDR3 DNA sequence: TGTGCCAGCAGCCTACAGGGAGGGACGACTGAAGCTTTCTTT.

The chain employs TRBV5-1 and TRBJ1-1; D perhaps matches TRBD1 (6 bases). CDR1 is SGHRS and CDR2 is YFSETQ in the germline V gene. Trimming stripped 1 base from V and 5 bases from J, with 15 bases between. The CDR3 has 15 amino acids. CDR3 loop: CASSLQQGGGTEAFF. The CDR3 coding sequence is TGCGCCAGCAGCTTGCAACAGGGTGGAGGGACTGAAGCTTTCTTT.

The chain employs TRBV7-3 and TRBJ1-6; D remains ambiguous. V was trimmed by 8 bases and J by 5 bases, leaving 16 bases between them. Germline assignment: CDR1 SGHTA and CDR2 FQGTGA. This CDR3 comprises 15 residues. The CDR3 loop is CASAGGRGNNSPLHF. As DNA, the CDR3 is TGTGCCAGCGCCGGAGGCCGGGGAAATAATTCACCCCTCCACTTT.

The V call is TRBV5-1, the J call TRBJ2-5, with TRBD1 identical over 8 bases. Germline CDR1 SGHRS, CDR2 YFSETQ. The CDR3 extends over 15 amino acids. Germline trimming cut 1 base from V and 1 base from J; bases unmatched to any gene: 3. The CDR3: CASSLSGQGQETQYF. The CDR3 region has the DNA TGCGCCAGCAGCTTGAGCGGACAGGGCCAAGAGACCCAGTACTTC.

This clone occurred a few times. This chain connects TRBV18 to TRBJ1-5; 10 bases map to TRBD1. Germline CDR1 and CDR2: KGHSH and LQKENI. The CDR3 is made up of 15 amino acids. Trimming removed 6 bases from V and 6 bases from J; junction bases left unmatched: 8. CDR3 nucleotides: TGTGCCAGCTCCGGTAGACAGGGGGCTAGTCAGCCCCAGCATTTT. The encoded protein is CASSGRQGASQPQHF. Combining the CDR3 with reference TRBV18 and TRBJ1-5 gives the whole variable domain NAGVMQNPRHLVRRRGQEARLRCSPMKGHSHVYWYRQLPEEGLKFMVYLQKENIIDESGMPKERFSAEFPKEGPSILRIQQVVRGDSAAYFCASSGRQGASQPQHFGDGTRLSIL.

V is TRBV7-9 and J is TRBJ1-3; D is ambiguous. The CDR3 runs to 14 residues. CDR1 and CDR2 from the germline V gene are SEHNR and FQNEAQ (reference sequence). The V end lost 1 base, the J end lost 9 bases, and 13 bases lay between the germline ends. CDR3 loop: CASSLESVTGTIYF. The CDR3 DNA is TGTGCCAGCAGCTTAGAGTCGGTTACTGGCACCATATATTTT.